These 27 T cell receptor beta chains originate from one sample sequenced in a study of vaccination effects on CD4 cells after COVID-19. These receptors' antigens are unknown. Clones were sequenced by immunoSEQ multiplex PCR, and TCRdb holds only the in-frame ones, with some missing. The data show about 69,000 clones, around 70% seen once. Viral peptide pools were used in the ViraFEST assay to expand antigen-specific CD4+ T cells, and sequencing came afterward. Culture lasted approximately 10 days before CD4+ T cell isolation. BNT162b2 vaccine or mRNA-1273 vaccine was given to participants in two doses. Source: CD4+ T cells from PBMCs cultured with HCoV-229E spike peptides, taken after COVID-19 vaccination. The source is a human donor who received a COVID-19 vaccine.

In DNA form, the CDR3 reads TGTGCCAGCAGAGACAGGGTTTCGTCCTACGAGCAGTACGTC. It is translated as CASRDRVSSYEQYV. The rearrangement joins TRBV21-1 to TRBJ2-7; TRBD1 was called by the table and not checked on the DNA. TRBV21-1 is annotated as a pseudogene. This CDR3 region has 14 residues.

This clone was detected only a few times. The chain is built from TRBV18 and TRBJ1-5, with 8 bases fitting TRBD1. Germline-derived CDR1 and CDR2 are KGHSH and LQKENI. CDR3 size: 14 residues. V lost 3 bases to trimming and J lost 4 bases; unmatched junction nucleotides: 2. Written as DNA, the CDR3 is TGTGCCAGCTCACCGGGACAGGTAAATCAGCCCCAGCATTTT. As protein: CASSPGQVNQPQHF.

This rearrangement joins TRBV7-8 to TRBJ1-1; weak D call: TRBD1 (6 bases). Trimming left V 1 base short and J 2 bases short, with 14 bases between. CDR1 SGHVS and CDR2 FQNEAQ come from the germline V gene. This CDR3 is built from 16 residues. The CDR3 spells CASSLGPYRENTEAFF. CDR3 coding DNA: TGTGCCAGCAGCTTAGGCCCCTACAGGGAAAACACTGAAGCTTTCTTT.

CDR3 bases: TGTGCCAGCAGTGAGGACAGTCTCTCTGGAAACACCATATATTTT. This translates into CASSEDSLSGNTIYF. The chain links TRBV2 to TRBJ1-3; tentative D call: TRBD1 (6 bases). Trimming cost V 3 bases and J 0 bases, with 9 bases left between them. Germline CDR1 and CDR2: SNHLY and FYNNEI. The CDR3 has 15 residues.

The chain carries TRBV9 and TRBJ2-3, with D hard to call. Looked up from germline, CDR1 is SGDLS and CDR2 is YYNGEE. The ends were cut back, 0 bases at V and 0 bases at J, with 8 bases in the middle. This CDR3 has 15 amino acids. In DNA, the CDR3 is TGTGCCAGCAGCGTAGACAGAGCTAGCACAGATACGCAGTATTTT. Its protein is CASSVDRASTDTQYF.

The chain has TRBV28 and TRBJ2-7; D perhaps matches TRBD1 (6 bases). The CDR3 totals 12 residues. Looked up from germline, CDR1 is MDHEN and CDR2 is SYDVKM. With 6 bases removed from V and 1 base from J, the gap between germline ends came to 7 bases. This chain's CDR3 is CASSTGSYEQYV. DNA for the CDR3: TGTGCCAGCAGCACAGGGTCCTACGAGCAGTACGTC.

The chain employs TRBV2 and TRBJ1-5, with D possibly matching TRBD1 (6 bases). Germline CDR1 SNHLY, CDR2 FYNNEI. Trimming stripped 0 bases from V and 5 bases from J, with 17 bases between. The length of the CDR3 is 17 residues. CDR3 protein: CASSEAGYRAIHQPQHF. The CDR3 DNA reads TGTGCCAGCAGTGAAGCAGGATACAGGGCGATACATCAGCCCCAGCATTTT.

The chain links TRBV28 to TRBJ1-2, with TRBD1 identical over 8 bases. The CDR3 sequence is 15 residues long. Germline CDR1 reads MDHEN; CDR2 reads SYDVKM. V lost 7 bases, J lost 4 bases, and 11 bases stayed unmatched. The CDR3, as DNA: TGTGCCAGCACCACCGGATCCAGGGGGCCCTATGGCTACACCTTC. This codes for CASTTGSRGPYGYTF.

The gene calls are TRBV9 and TRBJ1-4; D is unresolved. This CDR3 is 15 amino acids long. Germline CDR1 is SGDLS and CDR2 is YYNGEE. V lost 4 bases to trimming and J lost 1 base, with 11 bases between them. CDR3 nucleotide sequence: TGTGCCAGCAGCCCCCTGGCACTAACTAATGAAAAACTGTTTTTT. Residues: CASSPLALTNEKLFF.

The V gene is TRBV18, the J gene TRBJ1-5; 9 bases fit TRBD1. Germline V lookup: CDR1 KGHSH, CDR2 LQKENI. The CDR3 length is 16 residues. The V gene end was trimmed by 5 bases and the J gene end by 2 bases; junction bases not matched to a gene: 7. CDR3 sequence reads: CASSSGQGVGNQPQHF. In nucleotides, the CDR3 is TGTGCCAGCTCATCGGGACAGGGCGTAGGCAATCAGCCCCAGCATTTT. Full variable domain (rest looked up from reference TRBV18 and TRBJ1-5): NAGVMQNPRHLVRRRGQEARLRCSPMKGHSHVYWYRQLPEEGLKFMVYLQKENIIDESGMPKERFSAEFPKEGPSILRIQQVVRGDSAAYFCASSSGQGVGNQPQHFGDGTRLSIL.

J is TRBJ1-1 and V is TRBV27; D is unresolved. V lost 5 bases and J 4 bases, leaving 20 bases between the germline ends. CDR1 is MNHEY and CDR2 is SMNVEV in the germline V gene (reference sequence). The CDR3 is 16 residues long. The chain's CDR3 is CASSIRRGRTGTEAFF. The CDR3 DNA reads TGTGCCAGCAGTATCCGTAGAGGCAGGACGGGCACTGAAGCTTTCTTT.

This clone has only a few counts. The V and J genes are TRBV10-3 and TRBJ1-2, with 9 bases aligning to TRBD1. V dropped 2 bases and J dropped 8; count of bases not matched to a gene: 9. In germline, CDR1 is ENHRY, CDR2 SYGVKD. This CDR3 has 15 amino acids. The CDR3 nucleotides are TGTGCCATCAGTGAGACAGGGGGCAACATCCAAGGCTACACCTTC. Encoded protein: CAISETGGNIQGYTF.

This clone was detected a few times. The chain couples TRBV6-5 to TRBJ1-6; no definite D call. Germline CDR1 is MNHEY and CDR2 is SVGAGI. Trimming removed 7 bases at V and 9 bases at J, with 10 bases between. This CDR3 is 12 amino acids long. The CDR3 loop is CASTVAGSPLHF. CDR3 DNA sequence: TGTGCCAGCACGGTAGCCGGTTCACCCCTCCACTTT.

The J gene is TRBJ2-5, the V gene TRBV9; 11 nucleotides match TRBD2. V was clipped by 0 bases and J by 0 bases; unmatched bases: 19. The CDR3 runs to 22 residues. Germline values: CDR1 SGDLS, CDR2 YYNGEE. The CDR3 reads CASSVAGGGGPRLAGNQETQYF. CDR3 nucleotide sequence: TGTGCCAGCAGCGTAGCCGGGGGTGGGGGACCCCGACTAGCGGGGAACCAAGAGACCCAGTACTTC.

The genes are TRBV27 and TRBJ2-3, with TRBD1 matching over 8 bases. The CDR3 is 17 amino acids. V dropped 7 bases and J dropped 2; count of bases not matched to a gene: 14. The germline V gene encodes CDR1 MNHEY and CDR2 SMNVEV (reference sequence). CDR3 coding DNA: TGTGCCAGCATTCCCCTACCGGGACAGGCGTCCACAGATACGCAGTATTTT. It is translated as CASIPLPGQASTDTQYF.

The V call is TRBV24-1, the J call TRBJ2-5, with 11 bases lining up with TRBD2. CDR1 and CDR2 from the germline V gene are KGHDR and SFDVKD. This CDR3 spans 17 amino acids. Unmatched junction bases numbered 8, after V lost 5 bases and J lost 1 base. This CDR3 reads CATSGRLAGNSQETQYF. DNA for the CDR3: TGTGCCACCAGTGGGCGACTAGCGGGAAACTCCCAAGAGACCCAGTACTTC.

The V and J genes are TRBV19 and TRBJ2-1, with D uncertain. CDR3 size: 14 residues. Trimming pared 1 base from V and 3 bases from J, leaving 7 bases between. Germline V lookup: CDR1 LNHDA, CDR2 SQIVND (reference sequence). The DNA of the CDR3 is TGTGCCAGTAGTATAGGGGGTAACTACAATGAGCAGTTCTTC. This sequence encodes CASSIGGNYNEQFF.

CDR3 region: CASSIGTSGGAGDTQYF. CDR3 nucleotides: TGCGCCAGCAGCATTGGGACTAGCGGGGGGGCCGGAGATACGCAGTATTTT. This rearrangement joins TRBV5-1 to TRBJ2-3; 16 bases agree with TRBD2. Per the germline V gene, CDR1 is SGHRS and CDR2 is YFSETQ. Trimming at V came to 4 bases and at J to 5 bases, leaving 7 bases not matched to a gene. The CDR3 sequence is 17 residues long. Together with reference TRBV5-1 and TRBJ2-3, the CDR3 gives the full variable domain: KAGVTQTPRYLIKTRGQQVTLSCSPISGHRSVSWYQQTPGQGLQFLFEYFSETQRNKGNFPGRFSGRQFSNSRSEMNVSTLELGDSALYLCASSIGTSGGAGDTQYFGPGTRLTVL.

The chain carries TRBV24-1 and TRBJ2-3; 9 positions match TRBD2. Germline V gene sequence: CDR1 KGHDR, CDR2 SFDVKD. The CDR3 spans 16 residues. V lost 3 bases and J lost 4; bases outside the gene matches: 7. DNA of the CDR3: TGTGCCACCAGTGATCCAATAGCGGGGGTGGCAGATACGCAGTATTTT. It translates to CATSDPIAGVADTQYF.

The chain links TRBV28 to TRBJ1-2, with 10 nucleotides matching TRBD1. With 5 bases clipped from V and 8 bases from J, the junction kept 11 bases outside the gene matches. CDR3 length: 15 amino acids. Germline values: CDR1 MDHEN, CDR2 SYDVKM. In DNA form, the CDR3 reads TGTGCCAGCAGTGAGCCCGGACAGGGGGAAGCAGGCTACACCTTC. Protein product: CASSEPGQGEAGYTF.

As DNA, the CDR3 is TGTGCCAGCTCCCGTACCGGGACGGGCTCCTACGAGCAGTACGTC. Translated, it gives CASSRTGTGSYEQYV. The chain links TRBV18 to TRBJ2-7; D is possibly TRBD1 or TRBD2 (5 bases each). V was pared by 6 bases and J by 0 bases, with 15 bases between. CDR3 size: 15 residues. Germline assignment: CDR1 KGHSH and CDR2 LQKENI.

The gene calls are TRBV12-5 and TRBJ1-3, with D unresolved. V was pared by 0 bases and J by 11 bases, with 11 bases between. From germline, CDR1 is LGHNT and CDR2 FRNRAP. CDR3 length: 13 residues. The CDR3 coding sequence is TGTGCTAGTGGTTTGGTTTCCGTAGAGGCCATATATTTT. Residues: CASGLVSVEAIYF.

This chain connects TRBV7-2 to TRBJ2-5; D is undetermined. The CDR3 is 15 amino acids. With 4 bases removed from V and 3 bases from J, the gap between germline ends came to 15 bases. Germline CDR1 reads SGHTA; CDR2 reads FQGNSA. CDR3 sequence (DNA): TGTGCCAGCAGCTCCCAGGTTCGGGCGGAAGAGACCCAGTACTTC. Encoded protein: CASSSQVRAEETQYF.

This clone appeared once. The rearrangement joins TRBV28 to TRBJ1-4; no reliable D call. The germline V and J ends were trimmed by 1 base and 3 bases, with 9 bases remaining between them. The CDR3 sequence is 15 residues long. The germline V gene has CDR1 MDHEN and CDR2 SYDVKM. CDR3 bases: TGTGCCAGCAGTTTATACCTGGGTGCTAATGAAAAACTGTTTTTT. As protein: CASSLYLGANEKLFF.

The rearrangement links TRBV19 to TRBJ1-4; no firm D call. Germline V gives CDR1 LNHDA, CDR2 SQIVND (reference sequence). V was shortened by 5 bases and J by 0 bases, with 16 bases between the two germline ends. The CDR3 spans 17 residues. The CDR3 loop is CASSPGPGRATNEKLFF. CDR3 in DNA: TGTGCCAGTAGTCCCGGGCCCGGAAGGGCAACTAATGAAAAACTGTTTTTT.

The chain links TRBV28 to TRBJ1-2, with D possibly TRBD1 on 6 matching bases. With 5 bases removed from V and 7 bases from J, the gap between germline ends came to 20 bases. CDR1 and CDR2 (germline): MDHEN, SYDVKM. CDR3 length: 15 amino acids. Here the CDR3 reads CASSTRGRGLSGYTF. In DNA, the CDR3 is TGTGCCAGCAGTACACGCGGCAGGGGATTAAGTGGCTACACCTTC.

The chain uses TRBV6-5 and TRBJ1-1; the D gene is possibly TRBD1 (5 bases). CDR3 size: 15 residues. The ends were cut back, 5 bases at V and 6 bases at J, with 19 bases in the middle. The germline V gene has CDR1 MNHEY and CDR2 SVGAGI. The CDR3 DNA reads TGTGCCAGCAGTCCAATGTGGTCTCGGGGCCCTGAAGCTTTCTTT. This sequence encodes CASSPMWSRGPEAFF.